This T cell receptor beta chain was identified during a study of blood T cell repertoires in COVID-19. Study-level background: Italy, Spain and the United States were the sources of the convalescent and acute COVID-19 samples.

Each participant's cohort was designated according to participant-reported clinical history. As processed by the authors: Reference gene primers were amplified, and this amplification served to estimate nucleated cell counts. Profiled with immunoSEQ multiplex PCR; TCRdb holds only in-frame clones, not every one. For V, J and clone size, that table is used; D and trimming come from the DNA. The sample lists approximately 100,000 clones; 70% to 90% were seen once. V was pared by 2 bases and J by 0 bases, with 11 bases between. Germline loops: CDR1 MDHEN, CDR2 SYDVKM. The CDR3 has 15 amino acids. Sequencing input: PBMCs or T cells enriched from blood (not recorded which). This chain uses TRBV28 with TRBJ2-7; D possibly corresponds to TRBD2 (5 bases). This clonotype originated in a woman aged 50 to 60 who had recovered from COVID-19. The CDR3 sequence: CASSLVRGFSYEQYF. In DNA, the CDR3 is TGTGCCAGCAGTTTAGTCCGGGGATTCTCCTACGAGCAGTACTTC.